The 22 T cell receptor beta chains presented below share a single source sample, sequenced in a study of graft-versus-host responses after intestinal transplantation. TCRdb keeps only in-frame clones here, not all; method: immunoSEQ multiplex PCR. The sample yields 35,000 to 45,000 clones, more than 90% seen once. This specimen was PBMCs, taken 16 days after intestinal transplant. The source of these receptors is a human patient who received an intestinal transplant, so some T cells may come from the graft donor.

The chain carries TRBV19 and TRBJ2-1; 8 bases are a match to TRBD2. The ends lost 7 bases at V and 7 bases at J; junction bases unmatched: 12. Germline V gene sequence: CDR1 LNHDA, CDR2 SQIVND (reference sequence). The CDR3 has 15 residues. This CDR3 is CASTTAGGYHNEQFF. The CDR3 DNA is TGTGCCAGTACCACCGCGGGGGGCTACCATAATGAGCAGTTCTTC.

This clone was seen only once. This chain uses TRBV5-1 with TRBJ1-2; D not resolved. Trimming took off 0 bases at V and 1 base at J, with 16 bases between the two ends. The CDR3 sequence is 17 residues long. Germline V CDR1 and CDR2: SGHRS, YFSETQ. CDR3 bases: TGCGCCAGCAGCTTGGTCCCGCCGCAGCCCAGTAACTATGGCTACACCTTC. Translating gives CASSLVPPQPSNYGYTF.

The chain joins TRBV5-4 to TRBJ1-5; 8 nucleotides line up with TRBD1. The CDR3 runs to 15 residues. With V trimmed by 4 bases and J by 3 bases, 6 bases remained unmatched. Germline values: CDR1 SGHNT, CDR2 YYREEE (reference sequence). The CDR3 loop is CASSLGQGSNQPQHF. The CDR3 DNA sequence: TGTGCCAGCAGCCTCGGACAGGGTTCCAATCAGCCCCAGCATTTT.

This clone was picked up one time. V gene TRBV28 combines with J gene TRBJ1-1; no reliable D call. Germline CDR1 and CDR2: MDHEN and SYDVKM. CDR3 length equals 15 residues. Trimming took 2 bases from V and 0 from J, leaving 10 bases between them. The DNA of the CDR3 is TGTGCCAGCAGTTTACGTCTGGCCCTGAACACTGAAGCTTTCTTT. As protein: CASSLRLALNTEAFF.

This chain joins TRBV18 and TRBJ2-7, with D possibly matching TRBD1 (5 bases). Germline CDR1 KGHSH, CDR2 LQKENI. This CDR3 contains 13 residues. Deletions cut 3 bases from V and 5 bases from J, with 11 bases between. CDR3 sequence reads: CASSPPGQDEQYF. CDR3 DNA: TGTGCCAGCTCACCCCCAGGGCAAGACGAGCAGTACTTC.

The rearrangement uses TRBV11-2 and TRBJ2-5, with 7 bases aligning to TRBD2. Germline V gives CDR1 SGHAT, CDR2 FQNNGV. J lost 5 bases, V lost 3 bases, and 12 bases had no gene match. There are 16 residues in the CDR3. The CDR3 region has the DNA TGTGCCAGCAGCTTCTCGGCTAGGGGACTATCGGAGACCCAGTACTTC. Translated: CASSFSARGLSETQYF. Variable domain in full (rest from reference TRBV11-2 and TRBJ2-5): EAGVAQSPRYKIIEKRQSVAFWCNPISGHATLYWYQQILGQGPKLLIQFQNNGVVDDSQLPKDRFSAERLKGVDSTLKIQPAKLEDSAVYLCASSFSARGLSETQYFGPGTRLLVL.

The chain employs TRBV28 and TRBJ2-5; D is perhaps TRBD1 (5 bases). V lost 2 bases and J lost 2, with 12 bases in between. Germline V gene sequence: CDR1 MDHEN, CDR2 SYDVKM. This CDR3 is built from 15 residues. Here the CDR3 DNA reads TGTGCCAGCAGTTTAGCCAGGGTACAGCAAGAGACCCAGTACTTC. Translation gives CASSLARVQQETQYF.

V and J are TRBV28 and TRBJ1-5, with D perhaps TRBD1 (5 bases). V was shortened by 3 bases and J by 8 bases, with 17 bases between the two germline ends. This CDR3 region has 15 residues. Germline assignment: CDR1 MDHEN and CDR2 SYDVKM. The CDR3 bases are TGTGCCAGCAGTTTCCGGGACTTGGGGCAGGAGCCCCAGCATTTT. As protein: CASSFRDLGQEPQHF. The full variable domain, rest sourced from reference TRBV28 and TRBJ1-5, is DVKVTQSSRYLVKRTGEKVFLECVQDMDHENMFWYRQDPGLGLRLIYFSYDVKMKEKGDIPEGYSVSREKKERFSLILESASTNQTSMYLCASSFRDLGQEPQHFGDGTRLSIL.

V and J are TRBV28 and TRBJ1-3, with D unresolved. Trimming cost V 2 bases and J 3 bases, with 11 bases left between them. Per germline, CDR1 MDHEN and CDR2 SYDVKM. The CDR3 spans 15 residues. DNA of the CDR3: TGTGCCAGCAGTTTACTTGAAGGGAGTGGAAACACCATATATTTT. Its protein is CASSLLEGSGNTIYF.

The table lists this clone with a count of one. CDR3 amino acids: CASSFQALTGRGGEQYF. The CDR3 nucleotides read TGTGCCAGCAGCTTCCAGGCCCTGACAGGGCGAGGGGGCGAGCAGTACTTC. The chain couples TRBV7-8 to TRBJ2-7; TRBD1 agrees at 7 bases. The CDR3 has 17 amino acids. J lost 6 bases, V lost 3 bases, and 17 bases had no gene match. Germline V CDR1 and CDR2: SGHVS, FQNEAQ.

This clone was picked up one time. This chain connects TRBV28 to TRBJ2-7; weak D call: TRBD1 (6 bases). The CDR3 totals 13 residues. Trimming shortened V by 6 bases and J by 7 bases, and 16 bases separated the two germline ends. Germline lookup yields CDR1 MDHEN and CDR2 SYDVKM. CDR3 residues: CASSQGPPGEQYF. The CDR3 DNA sequence: TGTGCCAGCAGCCAGGGGCCGCCCGGGGAGCAGTACTTC.

The rearrangement links TRBV30 to TRBJ2-3, with 8 bases identical to TRBD2. Germline V lookup: CDR1 GTSNPN, CDR2 SVGIG (reference sequence). Trimming removed 1 base from V and 4 bases from J; junction bases left unmatched: 13. The CDR3 runs 17 residues. CDR3 sequence reads: CAWSDASGPNPADTQYF. CDR3 DNA sequence: TGTGCCTGGAGTGACGCTAGCGGGCCCAACCCCGCAGATACGCAGTATTTT.

The rearrangement uses TRBV6-5 and TRBJ1-1; no firm D call. The CDR3 consists of 13 residues. From germline, CDR1 is MNHEY and CDR2 SVGAGI. V was cut by 4 bases and J by 8 bases, with 14 bases left in between. CDR3 sequence (DNA): TGTGCCAGCAGTTTAGGACCGTCCACCGAAGCTTTCTTT. Translating it yields CASSLGPSTEAFF.

The rearrangement links TRBV4-1 to TRBJ2-3; 8 nucleotides align to TRBD1. The junction had 10 bases not matched to a gene; V was cut back by 7 bases and J by 1 base. Looked up from germline, CDR1 is MGHRA and CDR2 is YSYEKL. The CDR3 extends over 16 amino acids. CDR3 residues: CASKQGASPGTDTQYF. In DNA, the CDR3 is TGCGCCAGCAAGCAGGGGGCCTCGCCCGGCACAGATACGCAGTATTTT.

V and J are TRBV28 and TRBJ1-1, with 8 bases identical to TRBD1. After removal of 1 base from V and 3 bases from J, the junction contained 4 bases not matched to a gene. The CDR3 sequence is 15 residues long. Per germline, CDR1 MDHEN and CDR2 SYDVKM. CDR3 nucleotides: TGTGCCAGCAGTTTATACGGACAGGGTTACACTGAAGCTTTCTTT. Amino acids: CASSLYGQGYTEAFF.

The chain recombines TRBV25-1 with TRBJ2-7; D is undetermined. Trimming removed 2 bases from V and 3 bases from J, with 11 bases in between. The V gene's germline CDR1 is MGHDK and CDR2 SYGVNS. There are 14 residues in the CDR3. The CDR3 nucleotides are TGTGCCAGCAGTGAAATGGCGGAGCTCTACGAGCAGTACTTC. Protein product: CASSEMAELYEQYF.

The chain uses TRBV19 and TRBJ2-3, with 7 bases aligning to TRBD2. The CDR3 is made up of 16 amino acids. Germline V CDR1 and CDR2: LNHDA, SQIVND (reference sequence). J lost 6 bases, V lost 6 bases, and 15 bases had no gene match. The CDR3 reads CASRKLASSFWDTQYF. CDR3 coding DNA: TGTGCCAGTAGGAAACTAGCGTCTTCGTTCTGGGATACGCAGTATTTT. Full variable domain (outside the CDR3, taken from reference TRBV19 and TRBJ2-3): DGGITQSPKYLFRKEGQNVTLSCEQNLNHDAMYWYRQDPGQGLRLIYYSQIVNDFQKGDIAEGYSVSREKKESFPLTVTSAQKNPTAFYLCASRKLASSFWDTQYFGPGTRLTVL.

This rearrangement joins TRBV4-1 to TRBJ2-3; 8 positions match TRBD1. The CDR3 spans 15 residues. The junction had 6 bases not matched to a gene; V was cut back by 3 bases and J by 4 bases. Germline V gives CDR1 MGHRA, CDR2 YSYEKL. The CDR3 DNA reads as TGCGCCAGCAGCCACAGACAGGGGCGGGCAGATACGCAGTATTTT. This translates into CASSHRQGRADTQYF.

V usage is TRBV29-1 and J usage is TRBJ2-2, with 8 positions matching TRBD2. CDR1 is SQVTM, CDR2 ANQGSEA, per germline. The CDR3 runs to 14 residues. V lost 5 bases to trimming and J lost 5 bases; unmatched junction nucleotides: 7. The CDR3 DNA reads as TGCAGCGTTTCGGGACTAGGAGGAACCGGGGAGCTGTTTTTT. Translation gives CSVSGLGGTGELFF.

This chain connects TRBV28 to TRBJ2-5, with TRBD2 matching over 9 bases. The CDR3 sequence is 15 residues long. CDR1 and CDR2 (germline): MDHEN, SYDVKM. V lost 6 bases, J lost 11 bases, and 16 bases stayed unmatched. CDR3 DNA: TGTGCCAGCAGCCTTAGCGGGAGCCCTATTTGGGAGCAGTACTTC. Residues: CASSLSGSPIWEQYF.

The genes are TRBV27 and TRBJ2-4; D may be TRBD1 (6 bases). The CDR3 sequence is 17 residues long. V was trimmed by 1 base and J by 0 bases, leaving 13 bases between them. Germline loops: CDR1 MNHEY, CDR2 SMNVEV (reference sequence). CDR3 protein: CASSLLPGVPAKNIQYF. The CDR3 DNA reads TGTGCCAGCAGTTTATTACCAGGGGTCCCAGCCAAAAACATTCAGTACTTC.

This clone has only one observation. The chain combines TRBV13 with TRBJ2-1; D is ambiguous. CDR3 length: 12 amino acids. In germline, CDR1 is PRHDT, CDR2 FYEKMQ (reference sequence). V was trimmed by 5 bases and J by 9 bases, leaving 11 bases between them. CDR3 in amino acids: CASSPSGIEQFF. The CDR3 nucleotides are TGTGCCAGCAGCCCCTCTGGTATTGAGCAGTTCTTC.